Shown below are 21 T cell receptor beta chains from a single sample sequenced in a study of blood T cell repertoires in COVID-19. Only in-frame clones appear in the TCRdb table, and some are missing; sequencing was by immunoSEQ multiplex PCR. The sample comprises 200,000 to 300,000 clones, approximately 85% of which are singletons, and approximately 6% rests with the top ten. Sequencing was carried out using peripheral blood. Receptor source: a woman aged 80 or over with COVID-19, enrolled during active disease.

V usage is TRBV7-2 and J usage is TRBJ1-1, with D possibly being TRBD1 (6 bases). CDR1 is SGHTA, CDR2 FQGNSA, per germline. The CDR3 spans 14 residues. V was trimmed by 5 bases and J by 6 bases, leaving 16 bases between them. This CDR3 reads CASSPEGGKAEAFF. In nucleotides, the CDR3 is TGTGCCAGCAGCCCCGAGGGGGGGAAGGCTGAAGCTTTCTTT.

The rearrangement joins TRBV11-2 to TRBJ1-4; D remains ambiguous. V was trimmed by 0 bases and J by 8 bases, leaving 13 bases between them. Germline V gene lookup returns CDR1 SGHAT and CDR2 FQNNGV. The CDR3 has 15 amino acids. The CDR3 loop is CASSLDENAGEKLFF. CDR3 DNA sequence: TGTGCCAGCAGCTTAGATGAAAACGCGGGAGAAAAACTGTTTTTT.

The chain employs TRBV20-1 and TRBJ1-6, with unresolved D. Trimming removed 3 bases at V and 8 bases at J, with 17 bases between. Germline CDR1 DFQATT, CDR2 SNEGSKA (reference sequence). The CDR3 is 15 residues long. The CDR3 protein is CSASYPGRGYSPLHF. The DNA for the CDR3 is TGCAGTGCTAGTTATCCAGGCCGAGGGTATTCACCCCTCCACTTT.

This sequence joins TRBV5-1 and TRBJ1-5, with 9 bases matching TRBD1. The length of the CDR3 is 15 residues. Trimming cost V 5 bases and J 5 bases; bases outside gene matches: 8. Germline-derived CDR1 and CDR2 are SGHRS and YFSETQ. Written as DNA, the CDR3 is TGCGCCAGCAGTCTAGGACAGGGGCAATATCAGCCCCAGCATTTT. Translating it yields CASSLGQGQYQPQHF. Combining the CDR3 with reference TRBV5-1 and TRBJ1-5 gives the whole variable domain KAGVTQTPRYLIKTRGQQVTLSCSPISGHRSVSWYQQTPGQGLQFLFEYFSETQRNKGNFPGRFSGRQFSNSRSEMNVSTLELGDSALYLCASSLGQGQYQPQHFGDGTRLSIL.

This chain uses TRBV3-1 (or the pseudogene TRBV3-2) with TRBJ1-4; TRBD1 is a possible D gene (6 bases). This CDR3 comprises 16 residues. V dropped 5 bases and J dropped 0 bases, with 13 bases sitting between them. Germline V lookup: CDR1 LGHDT, CDR2 YNNKEL (reference sequence). Written as DNA, the CDR3 is TGTGCCAGCAGCAAAACAGGGACTACAACTAATGAAAAACTGTTTTTT. This sequence encodes CASSKTGTTTNEKLFF.

This rearrangement joins TRBV27 to TRBJ1-4; D gene uncertain. Deletions cut 11 bases from V and 6 bases from J, with 16 bases between. CDR1 and CDR2 (germline): MNHEY, SMNVEV (reference sequence). This CDR3 comprises 13 residues. The DNA of the CDR3 is TGTGCCGCCCGCAAGTGGCAGGATGAAAAACTGTTTTTT. Protein product: CAARKWQDEKLFF.

The chain uses TRBV7-2 and TRBJ1-2, with D possibly matching TRBD1 (6 bases). In germline, CDR1 is SGHTA, CDR2 FQGNSA. The germline V and J ends were trimmed by 1 base and 4 bases, with 16 bases remaining between them. CDR3 size: 16 residues. The CDR3 here is CASSLEGTRGSYGYTF. DNA of the CDR3: TGTGCCAGCAGCTTAGAGGGGACAAGGGGTTCCTATGGCTACACCTTC.

V and J are TRBV5-5 and TRBJ2-5; TRBD1 might be the D (5 bases). Deletions cut 4 bases from V and 0 bases from J, with 10 bases between. The CDR3 totals 14 residues. Per germline, CDR1 SGHKS and CDR2 YYEKEE (reference sequence). This chain's CDR3 is CASSRTLNQETQYF. For the CDR3, the DNA is TGTGCCAGCAGCCGGACATTAAACCAAGAGACCCAGTACTTC.

This clone showed up just a few times. V and J are TRBV2 and TRBJ2-1, with 9 bases fitting TRBD1. V lost 6 bases to trimming and J lost 7 bases; unmatched junction nucleotides: 10. The CDR3 has 15 residues. CDR1 SNHLY and CDR2 FYNNEI come from the germline V gene. The CDR3 DNA reads TGTGCCAGCAGCACTCCTGGACAGGGGAAAAATGAGCAGTTCTTC. Its translation is CASSTPGQGKNEQFF.

The chain employs TRBV5-1 and TRBJ2-3; TRBD2 might be the D (7 bases). V lost 3 bases and J lost 4, with 12 bases in between. Germline V gives CDR1 SGHRS, CDR2 YFSETQ. The CDR3 has 14 amino acids. The CDR3 nucleotides read TGCGCCAGCAGCTCCGGGGGGCCGGCAGATACGCAGTATTTT. Its protein is CASSSGGPADTQYF.

V usage is TRBV28 and J usage is TRBJ1-2; 9 bases align to TRBD1. The CDR3 extends over 16 amino acids. V shed 5 bases and J 2 bases; nucleotides not matched to a gene: 9. Germline assignment: CDR1 MDHEN and CDR2 SYDVKM. In DNA form, the CDR3 reads TGTGCCAGCAGTCTGGGACAGGGAGAGGGAAACTATGGCTACACCTTC. Translation gives CASSLGQGEGNYGYTF.

V usage is TRBV19 and J usage is TRBJ2-7; D is possibly TRBD1 (5 bases). CDR3 length equals 14 residues. The ends were cut back, 5 bases at V and 7 bases at J, with 18 bases in the middle. Germline CDR1 LNHDA, CDR2 SQIVND (reference sequence). The CDR3 here is CASSQITGQTEQYF. As DNA, the CDR3 is TGTGCCAGTAGTCAGATCACCGGACAAACAGAGCAGTACTTC.

The rearrangement links TRBV7-9 to TRBJ2-3; possible D gene TRBD2, 5 bases. Germline V lookup: CDR1 SEHNR, CDR2 FQNEAQ (reference sequence). V shed 8 bases and J shed 4 bases, with 13 bases lying between them. The CDR3 is 13 amino acids. The CDR3 DNA is TGTGCCAGCGGACGGGCTAGCCCAGATACGCAGTATTTT. Its protein product is CASGRASPDTQYF.

A word on this clone: The conserved closing phenylalanine or tryptophan is absent in this CDR3, likely reflecting a read error. The DNA is omitted, as the CDR3 cannot be located on it reliably, and the CDR3 follows TCRdb's listing. This chain uses TRBV27 with TRBJ1-1. Looked up from germline, CDR1 is MNHEY and CDR2 is SMNVEV (reference sequence). The CDR3 spans 12 residues, counting both ends. The CDR3: CASSLSIVAGRS.

The rearrangement joins TRBV5-1 to TRBJ2-2; D is undetermined. V lost 3 bases, J lost 8 bases, and 11 bases lay in between. Germline CDR1 is SGHRS and CDR2 is YFSETQ. This CDR3 spans 13 amino acids. The CDR3 loop is CASSYTVSGELFF. For the CDR3, the DNA is TGCGCCAGCAGCTACACAGTATCTGGGGAGCTGTTTTTT.

This chain links TRBV2 with TRBJ2-2, with TRBD2 matching 9 bases. The CDR3 has 16 amino acids. Losses at the gene ends were 6 bases for V and 2 bases for J; bases not matched to a gene: 7. Germline values: CDR1 SNHLY, CDR2 FYNNEI. As DNA, the CDR3 is TGTGCCAGCAGCCTAGCGGGGATAGAAAACACCGGGGAGCTGTTTTTT. It translates to CASSLAGIENTGELFF.

This sequence joins TRBV19 and TRBJ2-3; a possible D gene is TRBD2 (6 bases). V gave up 5 bases and J gave up 1 base, with 19 bases separating them. The CDR3 sequence is 17 residues long. The germline CDR1 and CDR2 sequences are LNHDA and SQIVND (reference sequence). This chain's CDR3 is CASSAGTAVLRTDTQYF. CDR3 sequence (DNA): TGTGCCAGTAGTGCGGGGACTGCGGTCCTTCGCACAGATACGCAGTATTTT.

This clone was detected only a few times. V and J are TRBV30 and TRBJ1-3; no firm D call. This CDR3 comprises 15 residues. V was cut by 5 bases and J by 4 bases, with 18 bases left in between. Germline V gives CDR1 GTSNPN, CDR2 SVGIG (reference sequence). CDR3 nucleotides: TGTGCCTGGGTAGAGGGCCAATCGGGGGGAAACACCATATATTTT. Translating gives CAWVEGQSGGNTIYF.

This sequence joins TRBV5-1 and TRBJ1-4; D gene uncertain. V was trimmed by 0 bases and J by 7 bases, leaving 7 bases between them. CDR3 length: 13 amino acids. Germline values: CDR1 SGHRS, CDR2 YFSETQ. CDR3: CASSLAGGEKLFF. The CDR3 DNA reads as TGCGCCAGCAGCTTGGCAGGTGGTGAAAAACTGTTTTTT.

The chain has TRBV27 and TRBJ2-5; TRBD1 matches 7 bases. The CDR3 is 14 amino acids. Germline CDR1 reads MNHEY; CDR2 reads SMNVEV (reference sequence). Trimming cost V 2 bases and J 4 bases; bases outside gene matches: 4. DNA of the CDR3: TGTGCCAGCAGTTTAAGGGGGCAGGGAGAGACCCAGTACTTC. Translated, it gives CASSLRGQGETQYF.

This chain uses TRBV5-6 with TRBJ2-5, with TRBD1 identical over 12 bases. The CDR3 sequence is 16 residues long. The V and J ends lost 3 bases and 4 bases, in that order; junction bases with no gene match: 7. Looked up from germline, CDR1 is SGHDT and CDR2 is YYEEEE. The CDR3 region has the DNA TGTGCCAGCAGCTCATACGGGACAGGGGGCGGAGAGACCCAGTACTTC. Translation gives CASSSYGTGGGETQYF.